Ten or more counts support the clone carrying this T cell receptor (beta chain). The CDR3 covers 15 residues. The V gene's germline CDR1 is DFQATT and CDR2 SNEGSKA (reference sequence). V shed 0 bases and J 4 bases; nucleotides not matched to a gene: 6. The data stem from a study of neurological immune-mediated disorders. The cDNA was synthesized by means of template-switch 5'RACE, which was carried out with 10-nucleotide random UMIs. TCRdb fed the 5' RACE reads into MiXCR, producing one record per CDR3 protein. The sample records 95,000 to 110,000 distinct CDR3 sequences, roughly a tenth being singletons. Specified time point: longitudinal time-point 3.

J is TRBJ2-5 and V is TRBV20-1; 9 nucleotides align to TRBD2. The TCR originated in a female donor with HTLV-1-associated myelopathy (HAM/TSP). Source material: PBMCs. The CDR3 sequence is CSARDPAGGLETQYF. CDR3 in DNA: TGCAGTGCTAGAGATCCAGCGGGGGGACTAGAGACCCAGTACTTC.